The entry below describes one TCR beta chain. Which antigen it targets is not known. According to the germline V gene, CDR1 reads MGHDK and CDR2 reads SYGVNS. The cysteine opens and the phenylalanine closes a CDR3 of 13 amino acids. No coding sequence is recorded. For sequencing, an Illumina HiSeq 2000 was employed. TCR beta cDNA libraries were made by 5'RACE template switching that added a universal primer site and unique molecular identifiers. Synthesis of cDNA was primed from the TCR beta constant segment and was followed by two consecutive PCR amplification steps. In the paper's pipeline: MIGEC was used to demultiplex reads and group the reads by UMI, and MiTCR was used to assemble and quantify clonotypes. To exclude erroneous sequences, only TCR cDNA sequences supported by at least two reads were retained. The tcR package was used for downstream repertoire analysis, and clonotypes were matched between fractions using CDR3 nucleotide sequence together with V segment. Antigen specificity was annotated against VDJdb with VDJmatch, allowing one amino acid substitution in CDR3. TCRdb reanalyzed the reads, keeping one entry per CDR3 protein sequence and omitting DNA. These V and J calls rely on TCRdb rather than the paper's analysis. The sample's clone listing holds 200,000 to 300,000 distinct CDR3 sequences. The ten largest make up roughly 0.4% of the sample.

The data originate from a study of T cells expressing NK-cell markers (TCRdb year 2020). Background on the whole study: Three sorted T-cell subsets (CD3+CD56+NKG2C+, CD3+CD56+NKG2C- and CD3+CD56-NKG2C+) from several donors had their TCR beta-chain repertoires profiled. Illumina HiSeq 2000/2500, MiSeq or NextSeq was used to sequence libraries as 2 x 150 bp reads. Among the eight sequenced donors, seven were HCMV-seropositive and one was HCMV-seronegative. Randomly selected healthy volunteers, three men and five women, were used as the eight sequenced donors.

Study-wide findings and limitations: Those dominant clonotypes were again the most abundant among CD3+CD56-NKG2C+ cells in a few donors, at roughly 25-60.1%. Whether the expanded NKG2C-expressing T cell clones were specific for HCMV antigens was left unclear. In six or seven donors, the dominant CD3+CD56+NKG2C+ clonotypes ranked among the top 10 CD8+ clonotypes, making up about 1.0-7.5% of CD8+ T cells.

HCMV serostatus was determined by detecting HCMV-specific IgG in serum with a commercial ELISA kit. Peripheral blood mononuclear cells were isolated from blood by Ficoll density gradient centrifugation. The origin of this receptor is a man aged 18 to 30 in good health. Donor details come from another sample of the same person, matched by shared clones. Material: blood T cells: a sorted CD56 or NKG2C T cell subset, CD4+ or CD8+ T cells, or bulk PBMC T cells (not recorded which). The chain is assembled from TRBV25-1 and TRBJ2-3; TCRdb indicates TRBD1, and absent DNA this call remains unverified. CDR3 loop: CASRDVNTDTQYF.